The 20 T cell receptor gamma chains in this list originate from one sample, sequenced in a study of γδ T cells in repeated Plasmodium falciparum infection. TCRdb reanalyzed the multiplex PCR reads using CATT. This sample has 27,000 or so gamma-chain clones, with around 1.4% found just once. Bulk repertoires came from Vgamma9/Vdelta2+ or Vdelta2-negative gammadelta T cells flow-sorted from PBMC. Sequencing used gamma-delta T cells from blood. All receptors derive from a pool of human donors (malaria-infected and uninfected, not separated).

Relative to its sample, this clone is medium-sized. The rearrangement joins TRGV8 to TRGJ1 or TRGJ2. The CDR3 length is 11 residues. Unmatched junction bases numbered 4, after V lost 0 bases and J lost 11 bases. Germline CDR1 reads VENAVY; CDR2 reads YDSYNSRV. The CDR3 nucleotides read TGTGCCACCTGGGATAGGCACGAGAAACTCTTT. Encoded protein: CATWDRHEKLF.

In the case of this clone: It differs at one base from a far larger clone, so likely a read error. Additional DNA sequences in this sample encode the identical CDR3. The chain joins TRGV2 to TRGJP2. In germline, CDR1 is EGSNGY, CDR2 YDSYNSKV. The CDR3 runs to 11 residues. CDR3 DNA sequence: TGCGCCACCGTGGCGGCTTGGATCAAGACGTTT. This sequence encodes CATVAAWIKTF.

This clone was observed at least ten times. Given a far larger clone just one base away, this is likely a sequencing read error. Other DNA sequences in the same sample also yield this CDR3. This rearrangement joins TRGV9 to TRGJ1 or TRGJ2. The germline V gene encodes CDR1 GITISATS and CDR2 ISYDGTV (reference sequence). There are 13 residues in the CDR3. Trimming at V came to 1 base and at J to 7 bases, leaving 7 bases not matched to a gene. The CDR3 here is CALWEVPKYKKLF. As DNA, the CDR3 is TGTGCCTTGTGGGAGGTCCCGAAATATAAGAAACTCTTT.

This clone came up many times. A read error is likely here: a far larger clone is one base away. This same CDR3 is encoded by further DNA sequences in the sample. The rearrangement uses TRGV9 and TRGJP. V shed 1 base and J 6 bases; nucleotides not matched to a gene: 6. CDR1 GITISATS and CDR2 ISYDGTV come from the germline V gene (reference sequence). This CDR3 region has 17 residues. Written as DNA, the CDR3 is TGTGCCTTGTGGGAGGTCAGCTTAGAGTTGGGCAAAAAAATCAAGGTATTT. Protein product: CALWEVSLELGKKIKVF.

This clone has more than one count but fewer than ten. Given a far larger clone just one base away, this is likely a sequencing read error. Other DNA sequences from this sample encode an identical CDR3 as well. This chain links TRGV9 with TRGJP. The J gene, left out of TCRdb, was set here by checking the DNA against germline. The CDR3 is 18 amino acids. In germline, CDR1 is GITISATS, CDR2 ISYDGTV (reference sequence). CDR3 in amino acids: CALWEVPSQELGKKIKVF. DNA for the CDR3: TGTGCCCTGTGGGAGGTACCCTCGCAAGAGTTGGGCAAAAAAATCAAGGTATTT.

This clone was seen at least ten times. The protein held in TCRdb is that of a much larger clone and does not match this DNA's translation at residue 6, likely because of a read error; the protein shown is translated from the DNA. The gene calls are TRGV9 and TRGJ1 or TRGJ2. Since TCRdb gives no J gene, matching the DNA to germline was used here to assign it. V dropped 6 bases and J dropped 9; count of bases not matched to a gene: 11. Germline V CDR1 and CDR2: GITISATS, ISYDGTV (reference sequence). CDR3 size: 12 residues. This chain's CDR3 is CALWIGGFKKLF. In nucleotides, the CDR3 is TGTGCCTTGTGGATAGGGGGTTTTAAGAAACTCTTT.

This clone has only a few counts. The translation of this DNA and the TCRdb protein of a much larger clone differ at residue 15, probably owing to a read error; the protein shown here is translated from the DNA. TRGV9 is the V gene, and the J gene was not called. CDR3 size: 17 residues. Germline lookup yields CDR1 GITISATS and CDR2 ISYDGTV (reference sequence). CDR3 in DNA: TGTGCCTTGTGGGAGGGCGCAGGGGAGTTGGGCAAAAAAATCAGGGTATTT. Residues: CALWEGAGELGKKIRVF.

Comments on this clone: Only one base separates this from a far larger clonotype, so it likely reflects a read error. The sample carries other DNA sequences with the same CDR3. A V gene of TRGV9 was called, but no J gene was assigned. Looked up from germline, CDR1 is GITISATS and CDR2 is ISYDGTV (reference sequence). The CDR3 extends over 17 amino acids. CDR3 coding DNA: TGTGCCTTGTGGGAGGTGGAGTCAGAGTTGGGCAAAAAAATCAAGGTGTTT. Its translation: CALWEVESELGKKIKVF.

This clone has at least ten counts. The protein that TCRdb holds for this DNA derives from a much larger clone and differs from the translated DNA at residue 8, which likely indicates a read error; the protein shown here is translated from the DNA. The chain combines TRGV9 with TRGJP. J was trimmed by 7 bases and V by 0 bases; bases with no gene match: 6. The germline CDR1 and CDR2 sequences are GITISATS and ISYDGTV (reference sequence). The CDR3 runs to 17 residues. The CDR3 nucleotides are TGTGCCTTGTGGGAGGTGCGGGCTGAGTTGGGCAAAAAAATCAAGGTATTT. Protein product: CALWEVRAELGKKIKVF.

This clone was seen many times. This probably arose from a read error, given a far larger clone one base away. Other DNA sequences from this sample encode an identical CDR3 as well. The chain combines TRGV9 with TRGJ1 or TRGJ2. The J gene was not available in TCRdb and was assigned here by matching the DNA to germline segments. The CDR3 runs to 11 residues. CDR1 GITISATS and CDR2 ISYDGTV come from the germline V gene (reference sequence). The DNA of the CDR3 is TGTGCCCTGTGGGAGGCCAATAAGAAACTCTTT. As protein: CALWEANKKLF.

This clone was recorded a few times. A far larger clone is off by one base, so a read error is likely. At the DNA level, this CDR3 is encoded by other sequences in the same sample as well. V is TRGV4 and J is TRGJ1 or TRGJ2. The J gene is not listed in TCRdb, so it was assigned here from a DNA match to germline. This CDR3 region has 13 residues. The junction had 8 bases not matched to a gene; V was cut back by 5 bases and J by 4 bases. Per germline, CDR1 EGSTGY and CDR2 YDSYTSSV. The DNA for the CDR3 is TGTGCCACCTGGGTTACGAACTATTATAAGAAACTCTTT. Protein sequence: CATWVTNYYKKLF.

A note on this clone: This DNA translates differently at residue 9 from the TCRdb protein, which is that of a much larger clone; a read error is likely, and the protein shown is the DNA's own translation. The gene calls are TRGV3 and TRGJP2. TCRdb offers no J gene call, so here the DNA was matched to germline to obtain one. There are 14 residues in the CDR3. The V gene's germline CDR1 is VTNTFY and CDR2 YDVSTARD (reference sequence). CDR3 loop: CATWDRRREWIKTF. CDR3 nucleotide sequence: TGTGCCACCTGGGACAGGCGGCGTGAATGGATCAAGACGTTT.

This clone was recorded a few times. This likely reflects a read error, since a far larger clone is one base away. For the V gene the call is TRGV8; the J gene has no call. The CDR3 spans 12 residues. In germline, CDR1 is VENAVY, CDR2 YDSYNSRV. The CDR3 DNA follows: TGTGCCACCTGGGATAGCCCCATTAAGAAACTCTTC. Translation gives CATWDSPIKKLF.

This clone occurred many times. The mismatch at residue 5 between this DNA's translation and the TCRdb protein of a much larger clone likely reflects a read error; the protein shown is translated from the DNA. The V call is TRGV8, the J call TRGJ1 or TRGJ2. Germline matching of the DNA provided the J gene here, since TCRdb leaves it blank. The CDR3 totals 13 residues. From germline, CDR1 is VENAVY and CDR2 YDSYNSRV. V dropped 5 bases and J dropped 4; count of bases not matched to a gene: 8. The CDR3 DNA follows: TGTGCCACCTGGGGTAGTGAATATTATAAGAAACTCTTT. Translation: CATWGSEYYKKLF.

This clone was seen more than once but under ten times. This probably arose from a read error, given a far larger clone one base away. The CDR3 here is CALWEREVEYKKLF. CDR3 in DNA: TGTGCCCTGTGGGAGAGGGAGGTGGAATATAAGAAACTCTTT. The V call is TRGV9, the J call TRGJ1 or TRGJ2. Germline lookup yields CDR1 GITISATS and CDR2 ISYDGTV (reference sequence). The CDR3 has 14 amino acids.

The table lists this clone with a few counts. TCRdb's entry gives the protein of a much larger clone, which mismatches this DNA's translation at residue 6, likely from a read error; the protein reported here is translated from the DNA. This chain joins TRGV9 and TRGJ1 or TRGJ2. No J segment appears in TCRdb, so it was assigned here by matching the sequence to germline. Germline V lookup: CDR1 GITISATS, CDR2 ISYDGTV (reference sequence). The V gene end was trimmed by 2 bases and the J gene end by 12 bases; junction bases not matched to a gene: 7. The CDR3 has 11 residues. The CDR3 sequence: CALWEAKAKLF. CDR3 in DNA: TGTGCCTTGTGGGAGGCGAAGGCGAAACTCTTT.

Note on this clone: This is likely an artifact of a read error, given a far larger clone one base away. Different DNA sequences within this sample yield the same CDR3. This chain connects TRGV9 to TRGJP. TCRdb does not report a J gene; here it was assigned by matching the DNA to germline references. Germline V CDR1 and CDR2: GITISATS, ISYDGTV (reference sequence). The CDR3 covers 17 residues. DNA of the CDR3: TGTGCCCTGTGGGAGGTCACGGATGAGTTGGGCAAAAAAATCAAGGTATTT. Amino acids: CALWEVTDELGKKIKVF.

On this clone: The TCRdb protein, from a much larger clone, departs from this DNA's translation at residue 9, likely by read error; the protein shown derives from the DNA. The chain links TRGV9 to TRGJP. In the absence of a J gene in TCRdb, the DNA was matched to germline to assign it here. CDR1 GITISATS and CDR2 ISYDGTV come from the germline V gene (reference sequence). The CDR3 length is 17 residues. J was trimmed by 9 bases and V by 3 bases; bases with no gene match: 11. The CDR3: CALWELPGGLGKKIKVF. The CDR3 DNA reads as TGTGCCTTGTGGGAGCTACCAGGGGGGTTGGGCAAAAAAATCAAGGTATTT.

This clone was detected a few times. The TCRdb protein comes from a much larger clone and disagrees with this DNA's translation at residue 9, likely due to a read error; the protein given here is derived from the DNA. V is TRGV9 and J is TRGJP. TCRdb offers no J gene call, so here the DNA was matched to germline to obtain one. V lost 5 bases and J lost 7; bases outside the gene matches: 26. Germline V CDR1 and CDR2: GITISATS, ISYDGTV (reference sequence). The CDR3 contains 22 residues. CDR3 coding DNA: TGTGCCTTGTGGGCTAACCGGGAGTATACCATGGGATCCGAGTTGGGCAAAAAAATCAAGGTATTT. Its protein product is CALWANREYTMGSELGKKIKVF.

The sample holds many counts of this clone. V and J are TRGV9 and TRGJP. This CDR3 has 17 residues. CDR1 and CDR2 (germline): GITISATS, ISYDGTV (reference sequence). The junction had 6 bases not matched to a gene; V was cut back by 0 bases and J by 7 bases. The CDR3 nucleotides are TGTGCCTTGTGGGAGGTGTCGTCTGAGTTGGGCAAAAAAATCAAGGTATTT. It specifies CALWEVSSELGKKIKVF.